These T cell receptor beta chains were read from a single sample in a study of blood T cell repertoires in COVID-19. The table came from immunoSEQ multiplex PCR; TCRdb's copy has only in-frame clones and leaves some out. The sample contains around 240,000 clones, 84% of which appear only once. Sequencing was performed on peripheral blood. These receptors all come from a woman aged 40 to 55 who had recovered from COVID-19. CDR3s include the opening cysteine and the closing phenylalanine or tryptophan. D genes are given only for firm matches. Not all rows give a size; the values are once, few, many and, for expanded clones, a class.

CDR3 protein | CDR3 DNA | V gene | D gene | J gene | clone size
CASSFPKLDNPPYF | TGTGCCAGCAGCTTCCCCAAACTAGATAACCCTCCGTACTTC | TRBV11-2 | . | TRBJ2-7 | .
CASSRTTGSNTEAFF | TGTGCCAGTAGTAGAACGACAGGGTCGAACACTGAAGCTTTCTTT | TRBV19 | TRBD1 | TRBJ1-1 | .
CASKQGDQETQYF | TGTGCCAGTAAACAGGGGGACCAAGAGACCCAGTACTTC | TRBV6-5 | TRBD1 | TRBJ2-5 | once
CATSRDPPGGGEKLFF | TGTGCCACCAGCAGAGATCCCCCAGGGGGAGGTGAAAAACTGTTTTTT | TRBV15 | TRBD1 | TRBJ1-4 | .
CASSLTSGTGEQYF | TGTGCCAGCAGTCTGACTAGCGGAACGGGCGAGCAGTACTTC | TRBV6-5 | TRBD2 | TRBJ2-7 | .
CASRYQETQYF | TGTGCCAGCAGATATCAAGAGACCCAGTACTTC | TRBV2 | . | TRBJ2-5 | once
CASSGSWTSTEAFF | TGTGCCAGCAGTGGTTCATGGACTAGCACTGAAGCTTTCTTT | TRBV27 | . | TRBJ1-1 | .
CASSGGEVMPQHF | TGTGCCAGCAGTGGCGGAGAGGTTATGCCCCAGCATTTT | TRBV2 | . | TRBJ1-5 | .
CASKGLAGRVTGELFF | TGTGCCAGCAAGGGACTAGCGGGGCGGGTCACCGGGGAGCTGTTTTTT | TRBV2 | TRBD2 | TRBJ2-2 | few
CASSQGGQDSGNTIYF | TGTGCCAGCAGCCAAGGAGGACAGGACTCTGGAAACACCATATATTTT | TRBV3-1/TRBV3-2 | TRBD1 | TRBJ1-3 | .
CASSYGENTEAFF | TGTGCCAGCAGTTACGGAGAGAACACTGAAGCTTTCTTT | TRBV6-5 | . | TRBJ1-1 | .
CASSYQVNTEAFF | TGTGCCAGCAGTTATCAGGTGAACACTGAAGCTTTCTTT | TRBV6-6 | . | TRBJ1-1 | .
CASGLVPWTGDMNTEAFF | TGTGCTAGTGGTTTGGTACCTTGGACAGGGGATATGAACACTGAAGCTTTCTTT | TRBV12-5 | TRBD1 | TRBJ1-1 | .
CASSQETGTGNTIYF | TGTGCCAGCAGCCAAGAAACAGGGACTGGAAACACCATATATTTT | TRBV3-1/TRBV3-2 | . | TRBJ1-3 | .
CASAGSGNTIYF | TGTGCCAGCGCGGGTTCTGGAAACACCATATATTTT | TRBV2 | . | TRBJ1-3 | .
CASSFGGPQPQHF | TGTGCCAGCAGCTTTGGAGGCCCTCAGCCCCAGCATTTT | TRBV7-2 | . | TRBJ1-5 | .
CASSLGDSYNTEAFF | TGCGCCAGCAGCCTGGGGGACAGCTACAACACTGAAGCTTTCTTT | TRBV4-3 | TRBD1 | TRBJ1-1 | .
CSVDEGANYGYTF | TGCAGCGTTGACGAGGGAGCTAACTATGGCTACACCTTC | TRBV29-1 | . | TRBJ1-2 | .
CASSPGQGTNTEAFF | TGTGCCAGCAGCCCGGGACAGGGAACGAACACTGAAGCTTTCTTT | TRBV7-6 | TRBD1 | TRBJ1-1 | .
CASMRGDTQYF | TGCGCCAGCATGCGAGGGGATACGCAGTATTTT | TRBV10-1 | . | TRBJ2-3 | .
CASSLVSDTDTQYF | TGCGCCAGCAGCTTGGTTTCAGACACAGATACGCAGTATTTT | TRBV5-1 | . | TRBJ2-3 | .
CASSFPQGANDYGYTF | TGTGCCAGCAGCTTCCCACAGGGGGCGAACGACTATGGCTACACCTTC | TRBV11-2 | TRBD1 | TRBJ1-2 | .
CASSSPGQGSGYTF | TGTGCCAGCAGCTCCCCGGGACAGGGCTCGGGCTACACCTTC | TRBV27 | TRBD1 | TRBJ1-2 | .
CASSFWDRDHSPLHF | TGTGCCAGCAGCTTTTGGGACAGGGATCATTCACCCCTCCACTTT | TRBV11-2 | TRBD1 | TRBJ1-6 | .
CASSRGLAVRRGDTQYF | TGTGCCAGCAGCCGCGGACTAGCGGTCCGGCGGGGAGATACGCAGTATTTT | TRBV3-1/TRBV3-2 | TRBD2 | TRBJ2-3 | .
CASSRPGLTGYGYTF | TGTGCCAGCAGCCGCCCGGGGTTGACCGGCTATGGCTACACCTTC | TRBV6-5 | . | TRBJ1-2 | .
CASSLVSGGPDEQFF | TGCGCCAGCAGCTTGGTTAGCGGGGGTCCGGATGAGCAGTTCTTC | TRBV5-1 | TRBD2 | TRBJ2-1 | .
CASSQSDRDTEAFF | TGTGCCAGCAGCCAATCGGACAGGGACACTGAAGCTTTCTTT | TRBV3-1/TRBV3-2 | TRBD1 | TRBJ1-1 | once
CASSYQGKQETQYF | TGTGCCAGCAGTTACCAGGGAAAACAAGAGACCCAGTACTTC | TRBV6-5 | . | TRBJ2-5 | .
CATITQGGTEAFF | TGTGCCACGATCACCCAGGGCGGCACTGAAGCTTTCTTT | TRBV12-3/TRBV12-4 | . | TRBJ1-1 | .
CASSYGGGGTEAFF | TGTGCCAGCAGTTACGGGGGAGGGGGGACTGAAGCTTTCTTT | TRBV6-6 | . | TRBJ1-1 | .
CAISDGTGVYDGNTIYF | TGTGCCATCAGTGACGGGACAGGGGTATATGATGGAAACACCATATATTTT | TRBV10-3 | TRBD1 | TRBJ1-3 | .